This T cell receptor beta chain was recovered during a study of regulatory T cells in long-lasting Graves disease. Study as a whole: The study enrolled newly diagnosed Graves' patients on antithyroid drugs under 3 months.

Building of the TCR beta libraries involved iRepertoire HTBI primers and Arm-PCR of CDR3 regions. TCRdb itself ran the multiplex PCR reads through MiXCR, one entry per CDR3 protein. Of some 230,000 distinct CDR3 sequences detected, approximately 20% appear once; the ten largest clones hold roughly a fifth. As to this clonotype: This likely stems from a read error, as it lies one base from a far larger clone.

The CDR3 is 15 residues long. Germline loops: CDR1 SNHLY, CDR2 FYNNEI. Specified time point: newly diagnosed GD, antithyroid drugs for less than 3 months. Isolated PBMC RNA provided the starting material for the TCR library. V is TRBV2 and J is TRBJ2-5; 7 positions agree with TRBD2. The J call may be in error: the DNA end matches TRBJ2-1 better. Sequenced here: peripheral blood mononuclear cells (PBMCs), sampled at new diagnosis, from a patient treated with antithyroid drugs. The TCR originated in a female donor with Graves disease. The CDR3 sequence: CASGGRSGERNEQFF. The CDR3 region has the DNA TGTGCCAGCGGTGGAAGGAGCGGGGAAAGGAATGAGCAGTTCTTC.